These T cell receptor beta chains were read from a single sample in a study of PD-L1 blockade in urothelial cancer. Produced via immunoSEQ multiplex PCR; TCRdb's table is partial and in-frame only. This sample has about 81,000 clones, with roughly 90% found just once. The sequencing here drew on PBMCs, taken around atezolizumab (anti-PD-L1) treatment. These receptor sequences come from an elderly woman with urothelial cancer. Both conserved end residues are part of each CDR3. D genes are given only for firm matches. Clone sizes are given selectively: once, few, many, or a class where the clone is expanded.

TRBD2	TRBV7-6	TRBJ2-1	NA	TGTGCCAGCAGCTTAGTGGCCGGGCGCGGCGGGGGAGTCCCCAATGAGCAGTTCTTC	CASSLVAGRGGGVPNEQFF
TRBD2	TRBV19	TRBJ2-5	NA	TGTGCCAGTAGTGATTCCGGGACTAGCGGGGCCCAGTACTTC	CASSDSGTSGAQYF
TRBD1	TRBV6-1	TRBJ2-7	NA	TGTGCCACCAGGTGGATGGGACAGGCTTTGGACGAGCAGTACTTC	CATRWMGQALDEQYF
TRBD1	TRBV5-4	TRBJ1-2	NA	TGTGCCAGCAGCTCCCCGGGACAGGGGCTATATGGCTACACCTTC	CASSSPGQGLYGYTF
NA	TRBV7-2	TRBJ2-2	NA	TGTGCCAGCAGCCTGGGGGCCTCCGGGGAGCTGTTTTTT	CASSLGASGELFF
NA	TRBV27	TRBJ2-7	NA	TGTGCCAGCAGTAACACCTACGAGCAGTACTTC	CASSNTYEQYF
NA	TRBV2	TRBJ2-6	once	TGTGCCAGCAGTCTTTCCCGGGACGTCCTGACTTTC	CASSLSRDVLTF
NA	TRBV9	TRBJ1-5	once	TGTGCCAGCAGTGGGGGGACGAATCAGCCCCAGCATTTT	CASSGGTNQPQHF
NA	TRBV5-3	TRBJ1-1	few	TGTGCCAGAAGCCTGCATGAGGCGGGCCGTCACCCGGTATCTGAAGCTTTCTTT	CARSLHEAGRHPVSEAFF
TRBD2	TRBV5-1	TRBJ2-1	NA	TGCGCCAGCAGCGTCGAGACTAGCGGGAGGGCCGGGACATCGCAGTTCTTC	CASSVETSGRAGTSQFF
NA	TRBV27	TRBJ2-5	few	TGTGCCAGCAGTTTGGGGGCCGGGTACCAAGAGACCCAGTACTTC	CASSLGAGYQETQYF
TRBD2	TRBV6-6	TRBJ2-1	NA	TGTGCCAGCAGTCACTCCGGCGCTAGCGGGAAAAATGAGCAGTTCTTC	CASSHSGASGKNEQFF
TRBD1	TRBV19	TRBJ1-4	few	TGTGCCAGTAGACAGACAGGGAGCGGAAAACTGTTTTTT	CASRQTGSGKLFF
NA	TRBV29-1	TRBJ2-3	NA	TGCAGCGCCTGCCTGGGCCCAGGAGATACGCAGTATTTT	CSACLGPGDTQYF
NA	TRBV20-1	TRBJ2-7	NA	TGCAGTGCTAGAGAGGATATACACAGCTTC	CSAREDIHSF
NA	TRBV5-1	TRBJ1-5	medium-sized	TGCGCCAGCAGCTTGGAGGGGGATCGGCCCCAGCATTTT	CASSLEGDRPQHF
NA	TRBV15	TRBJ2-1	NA	TGTGCCACCAGCAACACTAGAGACGCCAGCTCCTACAATGAGCAGTTCTTC	CATSNTRDASSYNEQFF
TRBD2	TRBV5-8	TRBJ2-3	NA	TGTGCCAGCAGCTCTGGACTAGCGGACACAGATACGCAGTATTTT	CASSSGLADTDTQYF
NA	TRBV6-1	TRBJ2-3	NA	TGTGCCAGCAGTGAAGATCAAACAGATACGCAGTATTTT	CASSEDQTDTQYF
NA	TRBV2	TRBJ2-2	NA	TGTGCCAGCAGTGATTCGGACACGAACACCGGGGAGCTGTTTTTT	CASSDSDTNTGELFF
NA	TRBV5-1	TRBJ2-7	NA	TGCGCCAGCAGCTTGGGGACTCTCACCGGCGACGAGCAGTACTTC	CASSLGTLTGDEQYF
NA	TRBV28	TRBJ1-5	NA	TGTGCCAGCAGTTTTTCGGCAGGGTCTTATAGCAATCAGCCCCAGCATTTT	CASSFSAGSYSNQPQHF
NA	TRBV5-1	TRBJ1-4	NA	TGCGCCAGCAGCTTGGGACCGGGGGAGGGTGAAAAACTGTTTTTT	CASSLGPGEGEKLFF
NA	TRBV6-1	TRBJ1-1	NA	TGTGCCAGTCAAATGGGGGGGCGGACTGAAGCTTTCTTT	CASQMGGRTEAFF
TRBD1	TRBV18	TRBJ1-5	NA	TGTGCCAGCTCACCACGGCAGGGGGCTAATCAGCCCCAGCATTTT	CASSPRQGANQPQHF
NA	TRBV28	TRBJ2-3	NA	TGTGCCAGCCGTGGGGGGAATACGCAGTATTTT	CASRGGNTQYF
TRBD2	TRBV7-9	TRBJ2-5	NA	TGTGCCAGCAGTTCCATAGCGGGAGGGCCGGAGACCCAGTACTTC	CASSSIAGGPETQYF
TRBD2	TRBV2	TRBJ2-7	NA	TGTGCCAGCAGTGATTATAGCGGGAGCTCCTACGAGCAGTACTTC	CASSDYSGSSYEQYF
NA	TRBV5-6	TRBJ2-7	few	TGTGCCAGCAGCTCGACCGGAGGGTACGAGCAGTACTTC	CASSSTGGYEQYF
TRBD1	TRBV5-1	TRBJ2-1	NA	TGCGCCAGCAGCTTGGGGGGACAGGGCTACAATGAGCAGTTCTTC	CASSLGGQGYNEQFF
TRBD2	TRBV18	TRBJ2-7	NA	TGTGCCAGCTCACGTCAGACTAGCGGGGCCTCCTACGAGCAGTACTTC	CASSRQTSGASYEQYF
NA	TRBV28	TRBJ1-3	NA	TGTGCCAGCGGAGTTGGAGGGAACACCATATATTTT	CASGVGGNTIYF
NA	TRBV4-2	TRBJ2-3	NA	TGTGCCAGCAGCCAAGCTGGGGACTCAGATACGCAGTATTTT	CASSQAGDSDTQYF
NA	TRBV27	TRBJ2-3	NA	TGTGCCAGCAGTTTAGTAGTCTCCGATACGCAGTATTTT	CASSLVVSDTQYF
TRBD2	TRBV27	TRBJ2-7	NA	TGTGCCAGCAGTTTAGCCCCGGGAGGGCCGGATCAGTACTTC	CASSLAPGGPDQYF
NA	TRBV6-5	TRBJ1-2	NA	TGTGCCAGCAGTTACACCCTGCCCACTCGCGGCTACACCTTC	CASSYTLPTRGYTF
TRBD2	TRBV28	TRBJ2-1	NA	TGTGCCAGCAGTCCTGGCGACGGGAGGGCCAATGAGCAGTTCTTC	CASSPGDGRANEQFF
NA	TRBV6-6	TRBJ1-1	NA	TGTGCCAGCAGTTACGGGCAGGGGCATACTGAAGCTTTCTTT	CASSYGQGHTEAFF
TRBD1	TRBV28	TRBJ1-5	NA	TGTGCCAGCAGTCAGGGACAGGGATTCCGAGGTGATGTTGAGCCCCAGCATTTT	CASSQGQGFRGDVEPQHF
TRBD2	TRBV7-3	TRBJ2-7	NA	TGTGCCAGCAGCTTAACGCGCGGACTAGCGGGCGAGCAGTACTTC	CASSLTRGLAGEQYF
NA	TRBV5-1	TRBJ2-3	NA	TGCGCCAGCAGCCCGGGACTTAGCACAGATACGCAGTATTTT	CASSPGLSTDTQYF
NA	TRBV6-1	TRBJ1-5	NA	TGTGCCAGCAGCGGGACATCTCATCAGCCCCAGCATTTT	CASSGTSHQPQHF
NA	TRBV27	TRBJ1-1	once	TGTGCCAGCAGTTCGGCACAGGGGAACACTGAAGCTTTCTTT	CASSSAQGNTEAFF
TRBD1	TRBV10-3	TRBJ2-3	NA	TGTGCCACACAGCCGGGACAGGGAAGAGGAGATACGCAGTATTTT	CATQPGQGRGDTQYF
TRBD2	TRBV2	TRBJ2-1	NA	TGTGCCAGCTTTATCGGGGGACTAGCGAGCTCCTACAATGAGCAGTTCTTC	CASFIGGLASSYNEQFF
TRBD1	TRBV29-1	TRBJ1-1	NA	TGCAGCGTCCGAGAGACAGGGGGGAACACTGAAGCTTTCTTT	CSVRETGGNTEAFF
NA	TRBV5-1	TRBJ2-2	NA	TGCGCCAGCAGCTCGTATCAGGGGTCCGGGGAGCTGTTTTTT	CASSSYQGSGELFF
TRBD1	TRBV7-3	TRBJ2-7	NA	TGTGCCAGCAGCTTAACGGGGACAGGGGGCTACGAGCAGTACTTC	CASSLTGTGGYEQYF
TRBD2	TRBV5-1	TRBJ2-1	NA	TGCGCCAGCAGCAGCGGGAGGGGGAGCTCCTACAATGAGCAGTTCTTC	CASSSGRGSSYNEQFF
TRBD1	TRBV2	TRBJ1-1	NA	TGTGCCAGCAGTGAAGACATCGGACAGGGCTTAAACACTGAAGCTTTCTTT	CASSEDIGQGLNTEAFF
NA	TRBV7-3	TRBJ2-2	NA	TGTGCCAGCAAGGTGGCGGGACACACCGGGGAGCTGTTTTTT	CASKVAGHTGELFF
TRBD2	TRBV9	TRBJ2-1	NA	TGTGCCAGCAGCGTAGGAGGTGGGACTAGCGTAGAGCAGTTCTTC	CASSVGGGTSVEQFF
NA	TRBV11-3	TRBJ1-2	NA	TGTGCCAGCAGCTTGTGTGACACACCATGCGGGAACTATGGCTACACCTTC	CASSLCDTPCGNYGYTF
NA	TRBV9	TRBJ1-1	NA	TGTGCCAGCAGCGTAGCTCGTGGAGCAGAACCTCCCACTGAAGCTTTCTTT	CASSVARGAEPPTEAFF
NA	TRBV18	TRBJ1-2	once	TGTGCCAGCTCCCCCACCCAGGGGAACTATGGCTACACCTTC	CASSPTQGNYGYTF